This TCR beta chain derives from a study of blood T cell repertoires in COVID-19. Study as a whole: Material from acute and convalescent COVID-19 was sourced from the United States, Italy and Spain.

Per the authors' pipeline: Amplification of reference gene primers was used by the study to estimate nucleated cell counts. Only in-frame clones appear in the TCRdb table, and some are missing; sequencing was by immunoSEQ multiplex PCR. That table gives V, J and clone size, and the DNA gave D and trimming. The sample records a few hundred thousand clones, about 92% being singletons. In this sample, this clone turned up a few times. This CDR3 is built from 19 residues. The germline V gene encodes CDR1 SNHLY and CDR2 FYNNEI. V lost 7 bases, J lost 4 bases, and 28 bases lay in between. This rearrangement joins TRBV2 to TRBJ2-2; D might be TRBD2 (6 bases). Sample: PBMCs or T cells enriched from blood (not recorded which). This TCR derives from a woman aged 25-40 years who had recovered from COVID-19. For the CDR3, the DNA is TGTGCCAGCACCGCGGGGTGGTCGGTTGCTAGCCGGGGCACCGGGGAGCTGTTTTTT. Translation: CASTAGWSVASRGTGELFF. The whole variable domain, filled in from reference TRBV2 and TRBJ2-2, reads EPEVTQTPSHQVTQMGQEVILRCVPISNHLYFYWYRQILGQKVEFLVSFYNNEISEKSEIFDDQFSVERPDGSNFTLKIRSTKLEDSAMYFCASTAGWSVASRGTGELFFGEGSRLTVL.